A single count supports the clone carrying this T cell receptor beta chain. No antigen is known for it. The data stem from a study of OX40 agonist ivuxolimab in advanced cancers. The overall study: Each dose-escalation patient presented with hepatocellular carcinoma, melanoma, renal cell or head and neck cancer. Aged roughly 23 to 79 with a mean of approximately 57 years, they were almost 85% male.

Germline trimming cut 4 bases from V and 8 bases from J; bases unmatched to any gene: 8. The CDR3 contains 14 residues. Germline loops: CDR1 LGHNA, CDR2 YSLEER. Study findings and constraints: At 0.1 to 3.0 mg/kg, CD4+ and CD8+ blood T cells expanded clonally by week 6.

The method was immunoSEQ multiplex PCR; TCRdb's version includes in-frame clones alone and lacks a portion of them. The table lists about 80,000 clones, approximately 94% of them singletons, with around 4.9% in the top ten. The chain combines TRBV4-3 with TRBJ2-1; 7 bases match TRBD1. Sequencing used CD4+ or CD8+ T cells sorted from blood, obtained in a trial of the OX40 agonist ivuxolimab. The TCR originated in an adult with an advanced solid tumor such as melanoma, head and neck, liver or kidney cancer. CDR3 loop: CASSLRTGWDEQFF. In DNA form, the CDR3 reads TGCGCCAGCAGCCTAAGGACAGGATGGGATGAGCAGTTCTTC.